This is a list of T cell receptor beta chains from one sample in a study of CD8 T cells in Susac syndrome. TCRdb re-analysed the immunoSEQ multiplex PCR reads in MiXCR, keeping a single row per CDR3 protein. Among about 200,000 distinct CDR3 sequences listed, more than 90% were seen once. The specimen was CD4+ T cells from PBMCs. These receptors came from a human donor with multiple sclerosis. CDR3s include the opening cysteine and the closing phenylalanine or tryptophan. Each record gives: J gene, CDR3 length, V gene, CDR3 protein.

>TRBJ1-4|12|TRBV29-1
CSAERGTTELFF
>TRBJ2-5|15|TRBV5-1
CASSLLLPGVETQYF
>TRBJ2-7|12|TRBV24-1
CATSDRFYEQYF
>TRBJ2-5|13|TRBV3-1
CASSQAYQKTQYF
>TRBJ2-3|13|TRBV29-1
CSALAGGTDTQYF
>TRBJ2-5|15|TRBV4-2
CASSSGLLQGETQYF
>TRBJ1-5|15|TRBV20-1
CSAWRDSLGNQPQHF
>TRBJ1-1|10|TRBV29-1
CSVVYTEAFF
>TRBJ2-3|14|TRBV19
CASSMGLATDTQYF
>TRBJ2-6|15|TRBV14
CASSLQLAGANVLTF
>TRBJ2-3|13|TRBV29-1
CSVERDSTDTQYF
>TRBJ2-5|13|TRBV20-1
CSAPHRGGETQYF
>TRBJ2-1|14|TRBV24-1
CATSGGRSYNEQFF
>TRBJ1-6|16|TRBV7-8
CASSPGTGKSESPLHF
>TRBJ1-2|14|TRBV30
CAWRGQEKPYGYTF
>TRBJ2-7|15|TRBV6-2/TRBV6-3
CASSDPGLGTYEQYF
>TRBJ2-1|15|TRBV24-1
CATGPGTSVYNEQFF
>TRBJ2-7|14|TRBV20-1
CSARGDRGPYEQYF
>TRBJ2-7|12|TRBV29-1
CSVDGTGSEQYF
>TRBJ2-7|11|TRBV7-9
CASTSTYEQYF
>TRBJ2-1|14|TRBV20-1
CSASSGSEVYEQFF
>TRBJ2-3|17|TRBV18
CASSPLGSASGTDTQYF
>TRBJ2-4|15|TRBV20-1
CSATGTGGRGNIQYF
>TRBJ1-1|14|TRBV5-4
CASSFDRERTEAFF
>TRBJ1-2|14|TRBV6-1
CASGGQGRGYGYTF
>TRBJ2-7|13|TRBV2
CASGPGDGLGQYF
>TRBJ2-2|17|TRBV18
CASSPQSGAIRGGELFF
>TRBJ2-7|15|TRBV4-2
CASSQAGLVAYEQYF
>TRBJ1-2|13|TRBV20-1
CSVPTGRGYGYTF
>TRBJ2-7|13|TRBV20-1
CSARGESSYEQYF
>TRBJ2-3|15|TRBV24-1
CATSDAGTSTDTQYF
>TRBJ2-2|15|TRBV12-3/TRBV12-4
CASSLWSGSTGELFF
>TRBJ1-2|12|TRBV18
CASSPNDRGYTF
>TRBJ2-1|14|TRBV5-1
CASSSPSGSDEQFF
>TRBJ2-7|13|TRBV12-3/TRBV12-4
CASSFLKGDEQYF
>TRBJ1-5|13|TRBV2
CASSEPRVGPQHF
>TRBJ2-1|15|TRBV7-9
CASSFQRSSYNEQFF
>TRBJ1-4|12|TRBV15
CATSRANEKLFF
>TRBJ2-7|13|TRBV9
CASSVGPSYEQYF
>TRBJ2-1|15|TRBV4-2
CASSPGTPGVDEQFF
>TRBJ2-5|16|TRBV24-1
CATSDLGATYQETQYF
>TRBJ2-1|16|TRBV3-1
CASSPEASGSYNEQFF
>TRBJ2-7|15|TRBV6-5
CASSPPGRRSDEQYF
>TRBJ2-3|17|TRBV7-9
CASSPPLTDLSTDTQYF
>TRBJ2-7|15|TRBV12-5
CASGLVLGQAHEQYF
>TRBJ2-4|14|TRBV25-1
CASSAGGVGDIQYF
>TRBJ1-4|15|TRBV18
CASSPPGQGGEKLFF
>TRBJ1-1|14|TRBV11-2
CASSPTGGPKEAFF
>TRBJ2-5|10|TRBV29-1
CSVMQETQYF
>TRBJ2-6|15|TRBV6-1
CASSDPTPGANVLTF
>TRBJ2-1|19|TRBV3-1
CASSPRRLAGTNSYNEQFF
>TRBJ1-6|15|TRBV6-5
CASSYGGGGNSPLHF
>TRBJ2-3|15|TRBV2
CASSPGTSGRDTQYF